This TCR beta chain originates from a study of breast tumors, draining lymph nodes, adjacent tissues. This clonotype was recorded at least ten times. The antigen is not known. Samples came from axillary lymph nodes draining the breast cancer. TCRdb re-derived calls from the multiplex PCR reads in MiXCR, one entry per CDR3 protein. The top ten clones hold roughly 4.3% of a sample with 150,000 to 250,000 distinct CDR3 sequences, approximately 31% of them seen once. General observations from the study: Tumor TCR diversity was below lymph nodes but above nontumor tissue.

The sample consisted of axillary lymph node tissue. This clonotype was obtained from a female donor with breast cancer. Some clones in this sample may be carry-over from other donors' samples.

The CDR3 protein is CASRGEGDETQYF. In DNA, the CDR3 is TGTGCCAGCAGGGGGGAGGGGGACGAGACCCAGTACTTC. This chain links TRBV7-9 with TRBJ2-5, with D maybe TRBD2 (7 bases). The germline V gene encodes CDR1 SEHNR and CDR2 FQNEAQ (reference sequence). V lost 6 bases and J lost 5, with 13 bases in between. This CDR3 spans 13 amino acids.